This T cell receptor (beta chain) was identified during a study of blood T cells in healthy people across ages. Next came a second PCR, run for about 7 to 12 cycles, which used a sample-barcoded 5' primer along with a J-beta primer mix. TCRdb re-derived calls from the 5' RACE reads in MiXCR, one entry per CDR3 protein. The sample holds around 780,000 distinct CDR3 sequences, around 24% seen once. Study-wide results and caveats: A roughly linear fall in TCR beta diversity per million T cells was seen with increasing age. Compared with aged donors, long-lived donors showed fewer expanded clones, suggesting selection.

The CDR3 runs 13 residues. CDR1 is SSHAT, CDR2 FNYEAQ, per germline (reference sequence). About this clonotype: What it recognizes is unknown. A junction boundary mismatches the germline segment, possibly from a read error.

These sequences were also reported in another study, on T cells of mothers and their children. That report adds: The study sampled three healthy Caucasian mothers and their six children. Once extracted, all RNA went into cDNA synthesis at about 1.4 ug per 15 ul.

The J gene is TRBJ2-5, the V gene TRBV7-7; D gene uncertain. The TCR sequence derives from a boy between 5 and 17 years old in good health. Material for sequencing was blood. CDR3 bases: TGTGCTAGCAGCTTAGAGTTGAAAGAGACCCAGTACTTC. This sequence encodes CASSLELKETQYF.